This T cell receptor (beta chain) came from a study of Graves' ophthalmopathy and Graves' hyperthyroidism. Patients in the hyperthyroidism group, adults aged 18 to 65, were newly diagnosed, under 2 months' duration. Diagnosis used clinical symptoms, serum thyroxine, TRAb, thyroid ultrasound and orbital computed tomography. The CDR3 loop spans 15 amino acids. Germline V gene sequence: CDR1 LNHDA, CDR2 SQIVND (reference sequence). J gave up 3 bases and V 3 bases, and 4 bases lay outside the gene matches. Only a few counts were recorded for this clonotype. Its antigen is not identified. RNA transcripts served as template for amplifying TCR beta CDR3 sequences. The first-round RT-PCR employed HTBI primers together with the Qiagen OneStep RT-PCR kit. A multiplex PCR was then performed as the second round. TCRdb independently ran MiXCR on the multiplex PCR reads; one entry per CDR3 protein. This sample yields some 1.1 million distinct CDR3 sequences, of which 36% are seen a single time; 11% belongs to the top ten.

General study results and limits: Ophthalmopathy versus stable hyperthyroidism: 13-signature model gave 87.88% sensitivity, 80% to 84% specificity.

The V gene is TRBV19, the J gene TRBJ2-2; 7 nucleotides agree with TRBD2. Source material: peripheral blood or thyroid tissue (not recorded which). This TCR was recovered from an adult man with Graves' hyperthyroidism. The DNA of the CDR3 is TGTGCCAGTAGTATCGTGGCGGGAGACACCGGGGAGCTGTTTTTT. It translates to CASSIVAGDTGELFF.